This record looks at one TCR beta chain sequence and its context. Its antigen is currently unknown. The germline V gene has CDR1 SGDLS and CDR2 YYNGEE. V was cut by 8 bases and J by 0 bases, with 12 bases left in between. The CDR3 is 13 residues long. This specimen comes from a study of radiotherapy plus CTLA-4 blockade in lung cancer. Turning to the study itself: In around 17% of patients, objective responses were seen; 25% to 40% had disease control.

Only in-frame clones appear in the TCRdb table, and some are missing; sequencing was by immunoSEQ multiplex PCR. The profile shows some 71,000 clones, 70% to 80% of them singletons. Chemo-refractory metastatic non-small-cell lung cancer patients received focal radiation with ipilimumab CTLA-4 blockade. Study-wide results and caveats: How blood T cell clones changed early, along with interferon-beta, reportedly forecast response best. Clones derived from tumor TCRs expanded in blood after radiotherapy plus ipilimumab.

The genes are TRBV9 and TRBJ2-7; tentative D call: TRBD1 (5 bases). The starting material was peripheral blood, obtained from a patient treated with radiotherapy plus ipilimumab. The sequence derives from a human donor with non-small cell lung cancer whose response to radiotherapy plus ipilimumab could not be evaluated. Some clones in this sample may be carry-over from other donors' samples. The CDR3 region is CASYDRDSYEQYF. CDR3 nucleotide sequence: TGTGCCAGTTATGACAGAGACTCCTACGAGCAGTACTTC.